This is a list of T cell receptor beta chains from one sample in a study of T cell repertoires in cytomegalovirus infection. Each CDR3 protein gets one entry after TCRdb re-called the reads with MiXCR. Of 200,000 to 300,000 distinct CDR3 sequences in the sample, roughly 13% are singletons; the top ten hold 8.5% to 9%. Material for sequencing was PBMCs. Every receptor here comes from a human donor in good health (CMV status not recorded). Some clones in this sample may be carry-over from other donors' samples. The conserved cysteine and the conserved F or W are not part of the CDR3 here.

TRBV29-1	TRBJ1-1	SADMNTEAF
TRBV7-3	TRBJ1-2	ASSSRNRTGGNYGYT
TRBV5-4	TRBJ2-4	ASNLAGGKNIQY
TRBV23-1	TRBJ2-1	TSTGEPYNEQF
TRBV7-3	TRBJ2-7	ASSLSASYAEQY
TRBV7-9	TRBJ2-7	ARGGVLYEQY
TRBV20-1	TRBJ1-6	SARGSPSGSPLH
TRBV7-6	TRBJ2-1	ASFRTDNEQF
TRBV2	TRBJ2-7	ASMPEGQGYEQY
TRBV23-1	TRBJ2-5	ASIASGPYQETQY
TRBV7-2	TRBJ2-1	ASSLAGDNEQF
TRBV27	TRBJ2-5	ASSLGGDGQTQY
TRBV7-2	TRBJ2-3	ASSILAVLATDTQY
TRBV6-6	TRBJ2-7	ASSGRSAQY
TRBV12-3/TRBV12-4	TRBJ2-7	ASRGTGPYEQY
TRBV29-1	TRBJ1-1	SVEGAGTASMNTEAF
TRBV20-1	TRBJ1-2	SAYREGSNYGYT
TRBV18	TRBJ2-7	ASSTSGGSSYEQY
TRBV7-2	TRBJ1-1	ASSRGGQNTEAF
TRBV20-1	TRBJ2-7	SARDLASGTREQY
TRBV20-1	TRBJ2-7	SARDRLEQY
TRBV7-6	TRBJ2-7	ASSLVGGSPSDEQY
TRBV20-1	TRBJ2-7	SAPGKGNYEQY
TRBV20-1	TRBJ2-1	SPAGGFYNEQF
TRBV4-2	TRBJ2-3	ASSQASTSGSFY
TRBV6-6	TRBJ2-7	ASSQRTYEQY
TRBV7-6	TRBJ1-5	ASSYRPGRENQPQH
TRBV20-1	TRBJ1-1	SASRGPREAF
TRBV20-1	TRBJ1-1	SARDWAQGVSTEAF
TRBV20-1	TRBJ1-1	SVVRGGAF